This is a list of T cell receptor beta chains from one sample in a study of cytomegalovirus exposure and HLA in healthy donors. TCRdb's table, derived via immunoSEQ multiplex PCR, lists solely in-frame clones and lacks some. The table has under 200,000 clones, approximately 65% seen once; the top ten hold 2.5% to 3.5%. What was sequenced was PBMCs. All receptors derive from a man in his forties in good health and CMV-seronegative. Both conserved end residues are part of each CDR3. A D gene is named only where the DNA matches it firmly. Part of the rows lack a size; the others show once, few, many or a class for expanded clones.

V gene	J gene	D gene	clone size	CDR3 DNA	CDR3 protein
TRBV7-9	TRBJ1-1	NA	NA	TGTGCCAGCAGCTTAATCGGGGGGGCTGAGAACACTGAAGCTTTCTTT	CASSLIGGAENTEAFF
TRBV6-5	TRBJ2-1	NA	NA	TGTGCCAGCAGCCCGACAGTTTTAGACGAGCAGTTCTTC	CASSPTVLDEQFF
TRBV5-1	TRBJ1-2	NA	NA	TGCGCCAGCAGCTTGGAATCCGGGGTTTATGGCTACACCTTC	CASSLESGVYGYTF
TRBV28	TRBJ2-7	NA	NA	TGTGCCAGCAGTAAATGGGAGCGCAGCTACGAGCAGTACTTC	CASSKWERSYEQYF
TRBV14	TRBJ1-2	NA	NA	TGTGCCAGCAGCCAATGGGGAGAGGGCTACACCTTC	CASSQWGEGYTF
TRBV29-1	TRBJ2-5	NA	NA	TGCAGCGCCTCTTTAGGGAGAGAGACCCAGTACTTC	CSASLGRETQYF
TRBV7-2	TRBJ1-1	NA	NA	TGTGCCAGCAGCTTCGGGTGGACTGAAGCTTTCTTT	CASSFGWTEAFF
TRBV6-5	TRBJ2-7	NA	few	TGTGCCAGCAGTTCCCAGGCTTACGAGCAGTACTTC	CASSSQAYEQYF
TRBV28	TRBJ2-3	TRBD1	few	TGTGCCAGCAGTTCCCCTCAGGGGGCGTCAGATACGCAGTATTTT	CASSSPQGASDTQYF
TRBV11-3	TRBJ2-3	TRBD1	NA	TGTGCCAGCAGCAAACAGGGGTTAGTCACAGATACGCAGTATTTT	CASSKQGLVTDTQYF
TRBV5-6	TRBJ2-1	TRBD1	NA	TGTGCCAGCAGCTCCGGACAGGGGACCTACAATGAGCAGTTCTTC	CASSSGQGTYNEQFF
TRBV19	TRBJ2-1	TRBD2	NA	TGTGCCAGTACGAAGAGTAGCGGGAGGGCCAATGAGCAGTTCTTC	CASTKSSGRANEQFF
TRBV5-8	TRBJ1-4	NA	NA	TGTGCCAGCAGCAGACAGCATACAACTAATGAAAAACTGTTTTTT	CASSRQHTTNEKLFF
TRBV10-3	TRBJ1-1	TRBD1	NA	TGTGCCATCAGTAGAGCCGGGACAGTGACTGGGAACACTGAAGCTTTCTTT	CAISRAGTVTGNTEAFF
TRBV5-1	TRBJ2-1	TRBD2	NA	TGCGCCAGCAGCCACGGACTAGCGGGGGGTAATGAGCAGTTCTTC	CASSHGLAGGNEQFF
TRBV2	TRBJ1-2	NA	NA	TGTGCCACCCTAGTGGGGGGGAAGGGGTATGGCTACACCTTC	CATLVGGKGYGYTF
TRBV6-5	TRBJ2-7	NA	NA	TGTGCCAGCGGGGAAGACAGAGGCGAGCAGTACTTC	CASGEDRGEQYF
TRBV11-3	TRBJ2-2	TRBD1	NA	TGTGCCATCCGGGACAGGTTGACCGGGGAGCTGTTTTTT	CAIRDRLTGELFF
TRBV6-6	TRBJ2-7	NA	NA	TGTGCCAGCACCATCCCCGGACTACCATCCCACGAGCAGTACTTC	CASTIPGLPSHEQYF
TRBV27	TRBJ2-1	TRBD2	once	TGTGCCATCGGGGTACGGGTAGCGGGAGTCTACAATGAGCAGTTCTTC	CAIGVRVAGVYNEQFF
TRBV7-9	TRBJ1-6	NA	NA	TGTGCCAGCAGCCCCGGTTCACCCCTCCACTTT	CASSPGSPLHF
TRBV5-1	TRBJ2-7	TRBD2	NA	TGCGCCAGCAGCCTTAGCGGGGGGGCTAGTAGGTACGAGCAGTACTTC	CASSLSGGASRYEQYF
TRBV7-9	TRBJ1-3	TRBD1	NA	TGTGCCAGCAGCTTAGCAGAGGGACAGTCTGGAAACACCATATATTTT	CASSLAEGQSGNTIYF